This TCR beta chain derives from a study of shared clonotypes between healthy human individuals. Whole-study context: Aged 18 to 49, the donors were a couple of women and a few men. Study findings and constraints: Among the subsets, naive ones generally showed larger estimated richness than memory ones.

Per the germline V gene, CDR1 is SEHNR and CDR2 is FQNEAQ (reference sequence). This CDR3 spans 12 amino acids. V dropped 5 bases and J dropped 4; count of bases not matched to a gene: 2. Generated by immunoSEQ multiplex PCR, the TCRdb table keeps only in-frame clones and is missing some. There are approximately 640,000 clones in the sample; 55% to 75% occur only once, and approximately 1.8% lies in the top ten. On this clone: The antigen remains undetermined.

Sequences were obtained from memory CD4+ T cells sorted from blood. As for subset: CD45RA-negative fraction. The rearrangement links TRBV7-9 to TRBJ2-7; 7 bases are a match to TRBD1. This clonotype was obtained from a woman between 25 and 40 years old in good health. The CDR3 is CASSMGQYEQYF. The CDR3 coding sequence is TGTGCCAGCAGCATGGGACAGTACGAGCAGTACTTC.